The clone carrying this T cell receptor beta chain has a handful of counts. This specimen comes from a study of blood T cells in healthy people across ages. Next came a second PCR, run for about 7 to 12 cycles, which used a sample-barcoded 5' primer along with a J-beta primer mix. A 12-random-nucleotide template-switch adaptor tagged each cDNA molecule. TCRdb processed the 5' RACE reads anew with MiXCR; each CDR3 protein has one entry. The sample consists of about 580,000 distinct CDR3 sequences, around half of them appearing once. Trimming took off 5 bases at V and 10 bases at J, with 20 bases between the two ends. The CDR3 is made up of 14 amino acids. Germline CDR1 SGHTA, CDR2 FQGNSA.

What was sequenced was blood. The V call is TRBV7-2, the J call TRBJ1-1; D gene ambiguous. The sequence derives from a man older than 75 in good health. Written as DNA, the CDR3 is TGTGCCAGCAGCCCCGATAATTCCCTCGGAATAGCTTTCTTT. Translating it yields CASSPDNSLGIAFF.